This TCR beta chain was observed in a study of blood T cell repertoires in COVID-19. At the level of the study: Nucleic acid was either cDNA or gDNA, and it came from T cells, B-cell-depleted T cells, or PBMCs.

Only in-frame clones appear in the TCRdb table, and some are missing; sequencing was by immunoSEQ multiplex PCR. This table has some 150,000 clones, 80% to 90% appearing once. Seattle's cohort entered during active infection and was followed longitudinally. The CDR3 is made up of 15 amino acids. V lost 3 bases and J 2 bases, leaving 12 bases between the germline ends. CDR1 and CDR2 from the germline V gene are MNHEY and SMNVEV (reference sequence). The source is a woman aged 70-85 years with COVID-19, enrolled during active disease. This sequence joins TRBV27 and TRBJ2-3; D may be TRBD2 (5 bases). Sequenced input: peripheral blood. The CDR3 here is CASSLRAGTTDTQYF. The CDR3 region has the DNA TGTGCCAGCAGTTTGCGGGCGGGTACCACAGATACGCAGTATTTT.